The rows below give T cell receptor beta chains drawn from one sample of a study of identical twins. Each CDR3 protein is one row after TCRdb ran MiXCR on the 5' RACE reads. The sample includes 640,000 or so distinct CDR3 sequences, around 5.7% of them seen just once. Sample: naive T cells sorted from blood. All receptors come from a man in his late teens or twenties in good health. Each CDR3 is given with its conserved first and last residue. The D gene is left open where the match is weak. For some rows the clone size is stated as once, few or many, or as a class when expanded; others skip it.

many,TRBJ2-1,-,TRBV25-1,CASERASNEQFF,TGTGCCAGCGAGCGGGCCTCCAATGAGCAGTTCTTC
-,TRBJ1-5,-,TRBV20-1,CSANPRNQPQHF,TGCAGTGCCAACCCCCGCAATCAGCCCCAGCATTTT
many,TRBJ1-5,-,TRBV20-1,CSARDPGTWDQPQHF,TGCAGTGCTAGAGATCCCGGGACGTGGGATCAGCCCCAGCATTTT
few,TRBJ2-7,TRBD2,TRBV3-1,CASSQGLAGGPFSYEQYF,TGTGCCAGCAGCCAGGGACTAGCGGGAGGGCCCTTCTCCTACGAGCAGTACTTC
few,TRBJ2-2,-,TRBV7-2,CASRASPGELFF,TGTGCCAGCAGAGCCAGCCCCGGGGAGCTGTTTTTT
few,TRBJ2-3,TRBD2,TRBV6-2/TRBV6-3,CASSYTGGRAFSSTSTDTQYF,TGTGCCAGCAGTTACACCGGCGGGAGGGCCTTTTCGTCCACGAGCACAGATACGCAGTATTTT
many,TRBJ1-4,-,TRBV6-1,CASSEKTLSGEKLFF,TGTGCCAGCAGTGAAAAGACCCTCAGCGGTGAAAAACTGTTTTTT
many,TRBJ2-3,-,TRBV29-1,CSASPRNTDTQYF,TGCAGTGCCAGTCCCCGAAACACAGATACGCAGTATTTT
many,TRBJ2-1,-,TRBV5-1,CASRAGTSGGNEQFF,TGCGCCAGCAGAGCCGGGACTTCTGGCGGGAATGAGCAGTTCTTC
many,TRBJ2-1,TRBD1,TRBV29-1,CSVSQTGTASYNEQFF,TGCAGCGTTTCCCAAACCGGGACAGCGAGCTACAATGAGCAGTTCTTC
few,TRBJ2-2,-,TRBV7-2,CASSLGGQGRTGELFF,TGTGCCAGCAGCTTAGGAGGGCAGGGACGCACCGGGGAGCTGTTTTTT
few,TRBJ2-1,TRBD1,TRBV15,CATSRGVGDRGSNEQFF,TGTGCCACCAGCAGAGGGGTAGGGGACAGGGGTTCTAATGAGCAGTTCTTC
-,TRBJ1-1,-,TRBV11-2,CASSLVRGSYEAFF,TGTGCCAGCAGCTTAGTTCGGGGATCTTATGAAGCTTTCTTT
many,TRBJ1-6,TRBD1,TRBV7-7,CASSKLGQTDNSPLHF,TGTGCCAGCAGCAAACTGGGACAGACAGATAATTCACCCCTCCACTTT
few,TRBJ1-5,-,TRBV7-2,CASSQGHNQPQHF,TGTGCCAGCAGCCAGGGTCATAACCAGCCCCAGCATTTT
many,TRBJ2-2,-,TRBV7-9,CASSPQGTAAGELFF,TGTGCCAGCAGCCCTCAGGGCACCGCCGCCGGGGAGCTGTTTTTT
many,TRBJ1-1,-,TRBV10-3,CAISESEDTEAFF,TGTGCCATCAGTGAGTCTGAGGACACTGAAGCTTTCTTT
many,TRBJ2-3,-,TRBV7-9,CASSFQGSTDTQYF,TGTGCCAGCAGCTTTCAGGGAAGCACAGATACGCAGTATTTT
many,TRBJ2-3,-,TRBV27,CASTSRISTDTQYF,TGTGCCAGCACTTCTAGAATTAGCACAGATACGCAGTATTTT
-,TRBJ2-6,-,TRBV24-1,CATSLSGANVLTF,TGTGCCACCAGCCTATCTGGGGCCAACGTCCTGACTTTC
many,TRBJ1-1,-,TRBV6-1,CASEPHPWNQVGAEAFF,TGTGCCAGCGAACCACACCCTTGGAATCAGGTCGGAGCTGAAGCTTTCTTT
-,TRBJ2-6,-,TRBV7-9,CASSFRGSSSGANVLTF,TGTGCCAGCAGCTTTCGCGGCAGCTCCTCTGGGGCCAACGTCCTGACTTTC
many,TRBJ1-2,TRBD1,TRBV12-3/TRBV12-4,CASSGQGAHYGYTF,TGTGCCAGCAGTGGACAGGGGGCCCACTATGGCTACACCTTC
many,TRBJ1-5,-,TRBV12-3/TRBV12-4,CASSFPRQPQHF,TGTGCCAGCAGTTTTCCCCGTCAGCCCCAGCATTTT
-,TRBJ1-6,-,TRBV5-1,CASGTGGSSPLHF,TGCGCCAGCGGCACGGGCGGGAGTTCACCCCTCCACTTT
many,TRBJ2-5,TRBD1,TRBV6-5,CASSYSETGGETQYF,TGTGCCAGCAGTTACTCGGAGACAGGGGGGGAGACCCAGTACTTC
many,TRBJ2-4,-,TRBV29-1,CSVGGPKNIQYF,TGCAGCGTTGGTGGGCCAAAAAACATTCAGTACTTC
many,TRBJ1-5,-,TRBV12-3/TRBV12-4,CASSLRTVTGSNQPQHF,TGTGCCAGCAGTCTCCGGACAGTCACGGGGAGCAATCAGCCCCAGCATTTT
many,TRBJ2-2,-,TRBV12-3/TRBV12-4,CASSSLLTGELFF,TGTGCCAGCAGTTCCTTGTTGACCGGGGAGCTGTTTTTT
-,TRBJ1-1,-,TRBV6-1,CASTPGANTEAFF,TGTGCCAGCACCCCGGGGGCTAACACTGAAGCTTTCTTT